The present TCR beta chain was sequenced within a study of shared clonotypes between healthy human individuals. Only in-frame clones appear in the TCRdb table, and some are missing; sequencing was by immunoSEQ multiplex PCR. This sample has 600,000 to 750,000 clones; 90% occur once, and the top ten carry more than 30%. CDR1 is MNHEY and CDR2 is SMNVEV in the germline V gene (reference sequence). The CDR3 totals 13 residues. V dropped 5 bases and J dropped 7 bases, with 12 bases sitting between them. This clonotype was obtained from a young man in good health. Some clones in this sample may be carry-over from other donors' samples. The sequenced sample consisted of memory CD8+ T cells from PBMCs. The subset here: CD45RO+ cells pooled with CCR7-negative TemRA cells. The genes are TRBV27 and TRBJ1-5; D uncertain. CDR3 sequence reads: CASSTGAHQPQHF. In DNA, the CDR3 is TGTGCCAGCAGTACGGGAGCCCACCAGCCCCAGCATTTT.